The 2 T cell receptor beta chains reported below all come from one sample, sequenced in a study of regulatory and conventional T cells in RAG deficiency. The table came from immunoSEQ multiplex PCR; TCRdb's copy has only in-frame clones and leaves some out. The sample yields roughly 30,000 clones, more than 90% seen once. Genomic DNA came from blood conventional CD4+ T cells gated CD25-low CD127-high. This sample also appeared in a second study, on regulatory T cells. That investigation notes: The primer mix had 52 TRBV and 13 TRBJ primers.

Specimen: CD25- CD4+ T cells sorted from blood. The receptors were gathered from a human donor in good health.

The V and J genes are TRBV6-1 and TRBJ1-1; a possible D gene is TRBD1 (6 bases). Germline CDR1 reads MNHNS; CDR2 reads SASEGT. The CDR3 sequence is 13 residues long. Trimming removed 6 bases from V and 1 base from J, with 9 bases in between. In DNA, the CDR3 is TGTGCCAGCAGACCGGGACAGAACACTGAAGCTTTCTTT. As protein: CASRPGQNTEAFF.

The chain has TRBV7-6 and TRBJ2-1, with TRBD2 matching over 7 bases. CDR1 SGHVS and CDR2 FNYEAQ come from the germline V gene. The CDR3 is 14 amino acids. The junction had 10 bases not matched to a gene; V was cut back by 8 bases and J by 6 bases. The CDR3 nucleotides are TGTGCCAGCGGGGGGAGGGCCCTCTCCAATGAGCAGTTCTTC. It yields the protein CASGGRALSNEQFF.